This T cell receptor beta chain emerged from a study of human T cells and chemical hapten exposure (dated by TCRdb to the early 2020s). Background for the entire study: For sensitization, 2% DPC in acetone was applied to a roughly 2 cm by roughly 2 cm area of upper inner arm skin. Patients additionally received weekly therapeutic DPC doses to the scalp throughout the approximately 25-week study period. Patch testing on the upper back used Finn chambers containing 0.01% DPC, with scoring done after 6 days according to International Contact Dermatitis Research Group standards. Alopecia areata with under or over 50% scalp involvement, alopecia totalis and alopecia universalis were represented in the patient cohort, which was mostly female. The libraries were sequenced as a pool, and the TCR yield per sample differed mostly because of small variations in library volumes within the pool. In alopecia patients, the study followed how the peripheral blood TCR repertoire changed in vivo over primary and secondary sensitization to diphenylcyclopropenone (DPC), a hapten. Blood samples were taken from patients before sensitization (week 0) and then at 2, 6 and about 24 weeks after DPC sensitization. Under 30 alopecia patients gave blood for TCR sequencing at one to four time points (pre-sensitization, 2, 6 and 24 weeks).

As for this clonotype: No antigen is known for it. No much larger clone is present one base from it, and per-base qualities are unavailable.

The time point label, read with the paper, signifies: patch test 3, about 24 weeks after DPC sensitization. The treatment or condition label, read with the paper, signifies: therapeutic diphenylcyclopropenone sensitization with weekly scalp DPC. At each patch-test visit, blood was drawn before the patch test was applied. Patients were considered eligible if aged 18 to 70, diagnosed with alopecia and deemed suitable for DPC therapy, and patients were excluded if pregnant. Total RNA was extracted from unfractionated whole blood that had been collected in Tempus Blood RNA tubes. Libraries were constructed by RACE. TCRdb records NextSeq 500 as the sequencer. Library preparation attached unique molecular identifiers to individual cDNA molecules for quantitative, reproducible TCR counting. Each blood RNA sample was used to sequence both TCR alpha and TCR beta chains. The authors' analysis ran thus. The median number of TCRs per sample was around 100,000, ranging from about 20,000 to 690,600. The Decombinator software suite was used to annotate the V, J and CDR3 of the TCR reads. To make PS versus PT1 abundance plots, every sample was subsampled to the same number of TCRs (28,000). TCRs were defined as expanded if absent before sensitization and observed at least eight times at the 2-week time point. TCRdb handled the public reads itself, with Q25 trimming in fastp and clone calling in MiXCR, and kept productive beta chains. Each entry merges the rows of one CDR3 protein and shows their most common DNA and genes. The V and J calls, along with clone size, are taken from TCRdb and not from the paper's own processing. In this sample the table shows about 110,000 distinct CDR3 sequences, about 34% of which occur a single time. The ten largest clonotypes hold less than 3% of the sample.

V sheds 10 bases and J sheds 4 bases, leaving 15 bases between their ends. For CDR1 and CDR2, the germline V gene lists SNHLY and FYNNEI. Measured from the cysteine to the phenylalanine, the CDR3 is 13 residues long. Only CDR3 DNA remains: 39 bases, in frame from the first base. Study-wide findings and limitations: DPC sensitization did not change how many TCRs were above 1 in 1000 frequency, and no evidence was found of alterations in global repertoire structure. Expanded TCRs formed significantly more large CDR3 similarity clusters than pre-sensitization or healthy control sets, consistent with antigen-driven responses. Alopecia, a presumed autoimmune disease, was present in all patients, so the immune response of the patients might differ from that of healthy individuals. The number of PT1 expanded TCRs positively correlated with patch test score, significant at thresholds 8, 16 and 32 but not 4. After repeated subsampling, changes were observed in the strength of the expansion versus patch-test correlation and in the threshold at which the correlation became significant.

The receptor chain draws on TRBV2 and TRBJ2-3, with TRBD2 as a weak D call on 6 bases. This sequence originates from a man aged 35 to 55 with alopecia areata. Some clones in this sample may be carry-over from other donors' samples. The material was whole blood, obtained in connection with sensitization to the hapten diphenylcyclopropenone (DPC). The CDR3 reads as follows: CANSRIAADTQYF. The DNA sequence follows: TGTGCCAACTCCCGAATAGCGGCAGATACGCAGTATTTT.